The 3 T cell receptor beta chains below all came from one sample that was sequenced in a study of neurological immune-mediated disorders. A single record per CDR3 protein comes from TCRdb applying MiXCR to the 5' RACE reads. The sample has about 50,000 distinct CDR3 sequences, 10% to 13% seen once; the top ten hold approximately 5.3%. Sequencing was done on a sample of PBMCs. These TCRs come from a man in his 70s with HTLV-1-associated myelopathy (HAM/TSP).

Points on this clonotype: A single base separates this from a much larger clone, so it may be a read error. The J gene is TRBJ2-1, the V gene TRBV11-2; TRBD2 might be the D (6 bases). CDR3 length: 15 residues. CDR1 is SGHAT and CDR2 is FQNNGV in the germline V gene. DNA for the CDR3: TGTACCAGCAGCTTAGAGCGGGCCCTGGAGAATGAGCAGTTCTTC. This translates into CTSSLERALENEQFF.

This clonotype was seen repeatedly, ten times or more. J is TRBJ2-7 and V is TRBV20-1; D ambiguous. With 2 bases removed from V and 7 bases from J, the gap between germline ends came to 9 bases. Germline-derived CDR1 and CDR2 are DFQATT and SNEGSKA (reference sequence). The CDR3 runs 11 residues. CDR3 coding DNA: TGCAGTGCTAGATCTCTTTATGAGCAGTACTTC. This translates into CSARSLYEQYF.

This clonotype was found many times. The chain combines TRBV7-2 with TRBJ2-3; 11 bases line up with TRBD2. The V and J ends lost 5 bases and 2 bases, in that order; junction bases with no gene match: 6. From germline, CDR1 is SGHTA and CDR2 FQGNSA. CDR3 size: 16 residues. CDR3 in amino acids: CASSPLAGGYTDTQYF. The CDR3 nucleotides are TGTGCCAGCAGCCCGTTAGCGGGAGGGTACACAGATACGCAGTATTTT.